This T cell receptor (beta chain) was found in a study of blood T cell repertoires in COVID-19. The wider study: Samples came from the United States, Italy and Spain, spanning acute and convalescent COVID-19. Sources were T cells, B-cell-depleted T cells, or PBMCs; the material itself was cDNA or gDNA.

Per the original methods: Cell counts per sample came from amplifying reference gene primers. Measured with immunoSEQ multiplex PCR; TCRdb has only the in-frame clones, and not every one. That table supplies the V and J calls and clone size; D and trimming were determined from the DNA. This sample carries under 300,000 clones, around 78% of them seen once, and the ten largest clones take less than 6%. The clonotype originates from a man aged 55 to 70 who had recovered from COVID-19. Material: peripheral blood.

The CDR3 spells CASSIEGGYNEQFF. CDR3 coding DNA: TGTGCCAGTAGTATTGAAGGCGGCTACAATGAGCAGTTCTTC. The chain has TRBV19 and TRBJ2-1, with D hard to call. Germline lookup yields CDR1 LNHDA and CDR2 SQIVND (reference sequence). Trimming stripped 3 bases from V and 3 bases from J, with 9 bases between. The CDR3 consists of 14 residues.